Listed below are T cell receptor beta chains from one sample, sequenced in a study of T cells in Graves' hyperthyroidism and ophthalmopathy. TCRdb re-called the multiplex PCR reads through MiXCR, storing one row per CDR3 protein. The sample includes more than 450,000 distinct CDR3 sequences, around 13% seen only once; the top ten take approximately 14%. Sequenced material: blood. These receptor sequences come from a woman between 40 and 50 years old with Graves' hyperthyroidism. CDR3s include the opening cysteine and the closing phenylalanine or tryptophan. A D gene is named only where the DNA matches it firmly. For some rows the clone size is stated as once, few or many, or as a class when expanded; others skip it.

D	V	size	J	DNA	CDR3
.	TRBV5-8	.	TRBJ2-5	TGTGCCAGCAGCCGGGCGGAGGGACGGGAGACCCAGTACTTC	CASSRAEGRETQYF
TRBD1	TRBV11-3	few	TRBJ1-4	TGTGCCAGCAGCTCCCCCGGGACAGGGTCGATCTCGGGCGAAAAACTGTTTTTT	CASSSPGTGSISGEKLFF
.	TRBV4-2	few	TRBJ2-1	TGTGCCAGCAGCCAAGGACTAGGGCTAAGGGATGAGCAGTTCTTC	CASSQGLGLRDEQFF
.	TRBV28	many	TRBJ2-1	TGTGCCAGCAGTGAGACGAACAATGAGCAGTTCTTC	CASSETNNEQFF
TRBD2	TRBV11-3	.	TRBJ2-5	TGTGCCAGCAGCTCCGGTAGCGGGACAAGGGGAGAGACCCAGTACTTC	CASSSGSGTRGETQYF
.	TRBV6-1	.	TRBJ1-5	TGTGCCAGCAGTGCCCTATTATTCTCGGGGGATCAGCCCCAGCATTTT	CASSALLFSGDQPQHF
.	TRBV2	many	TRBJ1-4	TGTGCCAGCACCGGGGCCTTAGCAACTAATGAAAAACTGTTTTTT	CASTGALATNEKLFF
.	TRBV11-2	many	TRBJ1-4	TGTGCCAGCAGCCCCCAACAGGGAGGCAGTGAAAAACTGTTTTTT	CASSPQQGGSEKLFF
.	TRBV20-1	.	TRBJ1-2	TGCAGTGCCCCAACAGATTCCTATGGCTACACCTTC	CSAPTDSYGYTF
.	TRBV11-2	.	TRBJ1-1	TGTGCCAGCAGCTTAGATGCGGGAATGGTGAGGAACACTGAAGCTTTCTTT	CASSLDAGMVRNTEAFF
.	TRBV3-1	many	TRBJ2-7	TGTGCCAGCAGAAGTAGCTGGAAGAGCTCCTACGAGCAGTACTTC	CASRSSWKSSYEQYF
TRBD1	TRBV29-1	few	TRBJ2-6	TGCAGCGGGACAGGGCCCGGGGCCAACGTCCTGACTTTC	CSGTGPGANVLTF
.	TRBV2	many	TRBJ2-7	TGTGCCAGCAGTGAAGTCCGGGGAGACGAGCAGTACTTC	CASSEVRGDEQYF
TRBD2	TRBV28	many	TRBJ2-3	TGTGCCAGCAGTACCGCGGGCACAGCGGGAGGTTTCGACTACACAGATACGCAGTATTTT	CASSTAGTAGGFDYTDTQYF
.	TRBV12-3/TRBV12-4	many	TRBJ1-5	TGTGCCAGCAGTACACAGGGAAACCAGCCCCAGCATTTT	CASSTQGNQPQHF
TRBD2	TRBV2	many	TRBJ2-7	TGTGCCAGCAACAGGGGCCTAGCGGGGGGCTACGAGCAGTACTTC	CASNRGLAGGYEQYF
TRBD2	TRBV27	.	TRBJ2-2	TGTGCCAGCAGTTTTGCGGGAGGGCCGTCCACCGGGGAGCTGTTTTTT	CASSFAGGPSTGELFF
.	TRBV11-2	.	TRBJ2-3	TGTGCCAGCAGCCCCGCTCCCTCCACAGATACGCAGTATTTT	CASSPAPSTDTQYF
.	TRBV28	many	TRBJ1-1	TGTGCCAGCAGTTTACTGGGGCGTAACACTGAAGCTTTCTTT	CASSLLGRNTEAFF
.	TRBV5-1	many	TRBJ2-1	TGCGCCAGCAGCTTGGCCTTACAGGGACACAATGAGCAGTTCTTC	CASSLALQGHNEQFF
.	TRBV14	.	TRBJ1-2	TGTGCCAGCAGCCAAGTTTTGACTTCTGGCTACACCTTC	CASSQVLTSGYTF
TRBD1	TRBV3-1	many	TRBJ2-1	TGTGCCAGCAGAACAGGGGGAAATGAGCAGTTCTTC	CASRTGGNEQFF
.	TRBV5-1	few	TRBJ1-4	TGCGCCAGCAGCCTTGACAGTTCCAATGAAAAACTGTTTTTT	CASSLDSSNEKLFF
TRBD1	TRBV29-1	.	TRBJ2-3	TGCAGCGTCGTTGGACAGGGGGTACAGTATTTT	CSVVGQGVQYF
TRBD1	TRBV6-1	.	TRBJ1-6	TGTGCCAGCAGTTCAAACCCGGACAGGGGAAATTCACCCCTCCACTTT	CASSSNPDRGNSPLHF
.	TRBV11-2	many	TRBJ2-1	TGTGCCAGCAGGTTGGGTGGGGCGTCCTACAATGAGCAGTTCTTC	CASRLGGASYNEQFF
.	TRBV7-2	many	TRBJ2-1	TGTGCCAGTGCCAGGGGTTGGGGCTCCTACAATGAGCAGTTCTTC	CASARGWGSYNEQFF
.	TRBV5-1	few	TRBJ1-1	TGCGCCAGCAGCTTGGAGCTGGGGAACACTGAAGCTTTCTTT	CASSLELGNTEAFF
TRBD2	TRBV7-9	few	TRBJ2-1	TGTGCCAGCAGCTTAATAGCGGGAGCCTACAATGAGCAGTTCTTC	CASSLIAGAYNEQFF
TRBD1	TRBV5-1	.	TRBJ2-7	TGCGCCAGCAGCTTGGCTAACAGGGGAGTCGAAGACGAGCAGTACTTC	CASSLANRGVEDEQYF
.	TRBV7-6	few	TRBJ1-4	TGTGCCAGCAGGGGTCCCGAAAAACTGTTTTTT	CASRGPEKLFF
.	TRBV3-1	few	TRBJ2-5	TGTGCCAGCAGCCAAGATTTAATAGGACCCTACCAAGAGACCCAGTACTTC	CASSQDLIGPYQETQYF
.	TRBV29-1	many	TRBJ2-3	TGCAGCGTAAGGGGGGATACCTTCACAGATACGCAGTATTTT	CSVRGDTFTDTQYF
TRBD1	TRBV2	.	TRBJ2-2	TGTGCCAGCAGTAGGGGACAGGGGGCAATGACCGGGGAGCTGTTTTTT	CASSRGQGAMTGELFF
.	TRBV10-3	many	TRBJ2-5	TGTGCCATCAGTCGGGACTACCAAGAGACCCAGTACTTC	CAISRDYQETQYF
.	TRBV12-3/TRBV12-4	.	TRBJ2-1	TGTGCCAGCAGTTTAGACTTAAAGGGTGAGCAGTTCTTC	CASSLDLKGEQFF
.	TRBV18	many	TRBJ2-7	TGTGCCAGCTCGGGGGGTATCTCCTACGAGCAGTACTTC	CASSGGISYEQYF
TRBD1	TRBV19	.	TRBJ1-1	TGTGCCAGTAGTATGGAGGGACAGGGGAAAACTGAAGCTTTCTTT	CASSMEGQGKTEAFF
TRBD2	TRBV19	.	TRBJ2-3	TGTGCCAGTAGCCTGACTAGCGCTGTAACAGATACGCAGTATTTT	CASSLTSAVTDTQYF
.	TRBV6-5	.	TRBJ1-2	TGTGCCAGCAGTTACGGGAGAGCCTATGACTACACCTTC	CASSYGRAYDYTF
.	TRBV7-8	.	TRBJ2-4	TGTGCCAGCGGAGCGTCATCAGATACAAACATTCAGTACTTC	CASGASSDTNIQYF
.	TRBV18	many	TRBJ2-5	TGTGCCAGCTCACCCCTGGGAACAGGGCAAGAGACCCAGTACTTC	CASSPLGTGQETQYF
.	TRBV28	many	TRBJ2-1	TGTGCCAGCAGTTTAAAGGCTGAGCAGTTCTTC	CASSLKAEQFF
TRBD1	TRBV5-1	.	TRBJ2-7	TGCGCCAGCAGCATTGGTTACCTTACGCAGGGGGAGGAGCAGTACTTC	CASSIGYLTQGEEQYF
.	TRBV28	many	TRBJ1-1	TGTGCCAGCCGTAAGGGACGGCCGACTGAAGCTTTCTTT	CASRKGRPTEAFF
.	TRBV30	many	TRBJ2-2	TGTGCCTGGCGGCTAGTGGAGGGGGAGCTGTTTTTT	CAWRLVEGELFF
TRBD1	TRBV20-1	.	TRBJ1-5	TGCAGTGCTAGGTTCATGGGGACAGGGTATACCGATCAGCCCCAGCATTTT	CSARFMGTGYTDQPQHF
TRBD1	TRBV7-2	many	TRBJ2-7	TGTGCCAGCAGCCTGGGACAGGGAGCTACCTACGAGCAGTACTTC	CASSLGQGATYEQYF
.	TRBV27	.	TRBJ2-3	TGTGCCAGCGGACGAGGGGGGGTGACTAGCACAGATACGCAGTATTTT	CASGRGGVTSTDTQYF
TRBD1	TRBV2	many	TRBJ2-5	TGTGCCAGCACCCCGGGGGACAGGCTGAGAGAGACCCAGTACTTC	CASTPGDRLRETQYF
.	TRBV28	many	TRBJ1-1	TGTGCCAGCAGTTTGGAAACGGGACGGATAAACACTGAAGCTTTCTTT	CASSLETGRINTEAFF
.	TRBV7-2	many	TRBJ2-1	TGTGCCAGCAGCCAGAGTGAGGAGCAGTTCTTC	CASSQSEEQFF
.	TRBV4-1	.	TRBJ1-1	TGCGCCAGCAGCCAAATCGAAGTAGACACCCAAGCTTTCTTT	CASSQIEVDTQAFF
TRBD2	TRBV20-1	.	TRBJ2-1	TGCAGTGCTAGAGATGGCGGACTAGCGGGAAACTCCTACAATGAGCAGTTCTTC	CSARDGGLAGNSYNEQFF
.	TRBV7-9	few	TRBJ2-7	TGTGCCAGCAGCTTAGAGAGTTGGGCGGGCAAGCAGTACTTC	CASSLESWAGKQYF
TRBD1	TRBV2	many	TRBJ1-4	TGTGCCAGCAGTGGACAGGGGGCACGGGAAAAACTGTTTTTT	CASSGQGAREKLFF
TRBD2	TRBV20-1	.	TRBJ2-7	TGCAGTGCCACCTGGACTAGCGGGAGCAACTACGAGCAGTACTTC	CSATWTSGSNYEQYF
.	TRBV5-4	few	TRBJ1-2	TGTGCCAGCAGTTCCGAAACAGGGAGGGGGAACTATGGCTACACCTTC	CASSSETGRGNYGYTF
.	TRBV28	many	TRBJ1-1	TGTGCCAGCAGTCCCTGGACAGTGAACACTGAAGCTTTCTTT	CASSPWTVNTEAFF
TRBD2	TRBV20-1	.	TRBJ2-1	TGCACCTCCTTAGCGGGCCCCTCCTACAATGAGCAGTTCTTC	CTSLAGPSYNEQFF